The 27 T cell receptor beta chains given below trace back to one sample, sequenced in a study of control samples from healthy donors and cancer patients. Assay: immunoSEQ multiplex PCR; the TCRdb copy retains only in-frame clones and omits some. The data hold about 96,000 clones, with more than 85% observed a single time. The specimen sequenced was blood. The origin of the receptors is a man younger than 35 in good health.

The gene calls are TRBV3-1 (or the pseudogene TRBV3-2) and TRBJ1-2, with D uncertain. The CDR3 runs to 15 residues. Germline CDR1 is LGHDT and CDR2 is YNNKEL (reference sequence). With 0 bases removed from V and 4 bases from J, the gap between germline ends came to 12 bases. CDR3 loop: CASSQDLGVGYGYTF. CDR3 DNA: TGTGCCAGCAGCCAAGATCTCGGGGTAGGCTATGGCTACACCTTC.

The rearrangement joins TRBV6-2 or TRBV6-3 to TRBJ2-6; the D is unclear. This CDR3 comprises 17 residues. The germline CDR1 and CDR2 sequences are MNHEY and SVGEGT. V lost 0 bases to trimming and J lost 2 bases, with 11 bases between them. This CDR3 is CASSYSIMDPGANVLTF. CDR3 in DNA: TGTGCCAGCAGTTACTCGATTATGGACCCTGGGGCCAACGTCCTGACTTTC.

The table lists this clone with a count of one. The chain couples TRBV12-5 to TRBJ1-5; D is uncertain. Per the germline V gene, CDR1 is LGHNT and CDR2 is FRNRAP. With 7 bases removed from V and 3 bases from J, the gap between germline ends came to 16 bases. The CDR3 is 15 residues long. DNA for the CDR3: TGTGCTAGTGCCCTGGATCGCGGCGACAATCAGCCCCAGCATTTT. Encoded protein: CASALDRGDNQPQHF.

CDR3 nucleotide sequence: TGCGCCAGCAGCCCTACCCTCAACCGGGACCGGCCTAGGTCCCAGTACTTC. Its translation is CASSPTLNRDRPRSQYF. The chain has TRBV4-1 and TRBJ2-5; D possibly uses TRBD1 or TRBD2 (5 bases each). The CDR3 consists of 17 residues. Germline V lookup: CDR1 MGHRA, CDR2 YSYEKL. The V end was cut by 4 bases, the J end by 9 bases, with 27 bases between.

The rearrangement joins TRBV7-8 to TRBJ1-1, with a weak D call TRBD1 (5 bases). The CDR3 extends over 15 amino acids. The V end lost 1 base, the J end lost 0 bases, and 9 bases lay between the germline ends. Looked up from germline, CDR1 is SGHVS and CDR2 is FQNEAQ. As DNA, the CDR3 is TGTGCCAGCAGCTTAGGGCGGACATTGAACACTGAAGCTTTCTTT. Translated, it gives CASSLGRTLNTEAFF.

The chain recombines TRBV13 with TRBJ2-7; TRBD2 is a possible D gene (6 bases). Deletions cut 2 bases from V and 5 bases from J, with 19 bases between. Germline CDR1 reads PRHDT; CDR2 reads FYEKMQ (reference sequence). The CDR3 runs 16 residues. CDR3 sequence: CASSLTSHGGRDEQYF. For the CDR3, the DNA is TGTGCCAGCAGCTTAACCAGTCACGGGGGTAGGGACGAGCAGTACTTC. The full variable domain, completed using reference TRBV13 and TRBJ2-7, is AAGVIQSPRHLIKEKRETATLKCYPIPRHDTVYWYQQGPGQDPQFLISFYEKMQSDKGSIPDRFSAQQFSDYHSELNMSSLELGDSALYFCASSLTSHGGRDEQYFGPGTRLTVT.

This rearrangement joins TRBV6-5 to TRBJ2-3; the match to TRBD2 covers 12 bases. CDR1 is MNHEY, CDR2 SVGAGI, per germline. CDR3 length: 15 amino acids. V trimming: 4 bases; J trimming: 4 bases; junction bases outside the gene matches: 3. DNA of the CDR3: TGTGCCAGCAGTTCGACTAGCGGGGGTCCAGATACGCAGTATTTT. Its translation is CASSSTSGGPDTQYF.

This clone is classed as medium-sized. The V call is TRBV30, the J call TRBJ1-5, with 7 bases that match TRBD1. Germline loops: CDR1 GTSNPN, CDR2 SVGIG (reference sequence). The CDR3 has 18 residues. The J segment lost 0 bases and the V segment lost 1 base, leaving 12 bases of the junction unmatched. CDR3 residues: CAWSASGQHLNSNQPQHF. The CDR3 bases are TGTGCCTGGAGTGCTTCGGGACAGCATCTCAATAGCAATCAGCCCCAGCATTTT. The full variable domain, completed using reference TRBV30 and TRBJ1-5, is SQTIHQWPATLVQPVGSPLSLECTVEGTSNPNLYWYRQAAGRGLQLLFYSVGIGQISSEVPQNLSASRPQDRQFILSSKKLLLSDSGFYLCAWSASGQHLNSNQPQHFGDGTRLSIL.

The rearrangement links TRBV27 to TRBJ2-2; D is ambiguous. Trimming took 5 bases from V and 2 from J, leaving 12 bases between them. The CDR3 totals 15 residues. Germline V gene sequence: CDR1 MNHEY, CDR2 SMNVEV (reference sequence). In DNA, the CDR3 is TGTGCCAGCAGTCTACAAGAGGTTAACACCGGGGAGCTGTTTTTT. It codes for CASSLQEVNTGELFF.

The CDR3 region has the DNA TGTGCCAGCAGCTGGGGTGGCCAGGGTTTGTACGAGCAGTACTTC. It encodes CASSWGGQGLYEQYF. The chain joins TRBV5-8 to TRBJ2-7, with D perhaps TRBD1 (5 bases). Germline assignment: CDR1 SGHTS and CDR2 YDEGEE. V shed 3 bases and J shed 4 bases, with 17 bases lying between them. The CDR3 has 15 amino acids.

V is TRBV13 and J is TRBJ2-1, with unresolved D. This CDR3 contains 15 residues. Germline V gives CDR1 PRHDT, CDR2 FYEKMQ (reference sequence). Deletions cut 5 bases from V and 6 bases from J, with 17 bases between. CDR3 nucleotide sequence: TGTGCCAGCAGCCCCCGTGAGGACCCCTCCAATGAGCAGTTCTTC. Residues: CASSPREDPSNEQFF.

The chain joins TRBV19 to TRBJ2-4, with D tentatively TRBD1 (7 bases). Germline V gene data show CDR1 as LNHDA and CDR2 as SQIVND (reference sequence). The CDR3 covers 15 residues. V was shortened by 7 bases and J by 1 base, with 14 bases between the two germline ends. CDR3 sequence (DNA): TGTGCCAGTATCGGAGGGGGCTTGGCCAAAAACATTCAGTACTTC. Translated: CASIGGGLAKNIQYF.

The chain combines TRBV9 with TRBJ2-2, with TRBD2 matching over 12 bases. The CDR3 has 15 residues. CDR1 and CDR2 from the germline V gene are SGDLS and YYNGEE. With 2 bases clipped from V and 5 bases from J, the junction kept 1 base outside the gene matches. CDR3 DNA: TGTGCCAGCAGCGTCCTAGCGGGAGGGACCGGGGAGCTGTTTTTT. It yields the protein CASSVLAGGTGELFF. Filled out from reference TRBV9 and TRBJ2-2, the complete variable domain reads DSGVTQTPKHLITATGQRVTLRCSPRSGDLSVYWYQQSLDQGLQFLIQYYNGEERAKGNILERFSAQQFPDLHSELNLSSLELGDSALYFCASSVLAGGTGELFFGEGSRLTVL.

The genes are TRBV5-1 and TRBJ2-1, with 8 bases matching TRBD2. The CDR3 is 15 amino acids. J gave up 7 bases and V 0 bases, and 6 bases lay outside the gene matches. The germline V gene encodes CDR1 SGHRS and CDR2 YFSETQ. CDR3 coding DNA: TGCGCCAGCAGCTTGGATACTAGCGGTGGAAATGAGCAGTTCTTC. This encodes CASSLDTSGGNEQFF.

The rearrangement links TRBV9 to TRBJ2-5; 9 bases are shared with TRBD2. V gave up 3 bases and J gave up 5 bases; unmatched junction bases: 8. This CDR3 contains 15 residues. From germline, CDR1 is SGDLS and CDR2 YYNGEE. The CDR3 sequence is CASSGGGGEGETQYF. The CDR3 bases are TGTGCCAGCAGCGGAGGCGGGGGGGAAGGGGAGACCCAGTACTTC.

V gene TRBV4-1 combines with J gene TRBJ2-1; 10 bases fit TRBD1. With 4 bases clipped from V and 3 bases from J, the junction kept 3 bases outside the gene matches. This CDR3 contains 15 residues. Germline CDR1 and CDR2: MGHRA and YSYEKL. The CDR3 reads CASSPGQGVYNEQFF. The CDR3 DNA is TGCGCCAGCAGCCCCGGACAGGGGGTCTACAATGAGCAGTTCTTC.

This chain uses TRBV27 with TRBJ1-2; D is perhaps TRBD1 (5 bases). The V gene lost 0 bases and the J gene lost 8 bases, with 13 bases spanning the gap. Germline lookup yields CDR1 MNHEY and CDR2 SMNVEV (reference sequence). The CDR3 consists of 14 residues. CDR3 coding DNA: TGTGCCAGCAGTTTATCGATGAAAGGGACGGGCTACACCTTC. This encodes CASSLSMKGTGYTF.

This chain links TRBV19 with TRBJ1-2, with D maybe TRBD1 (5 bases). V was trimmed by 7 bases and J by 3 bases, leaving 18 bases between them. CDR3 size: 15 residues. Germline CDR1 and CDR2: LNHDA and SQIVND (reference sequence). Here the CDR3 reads CASIGAESDYYGYTF. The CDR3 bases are TGTGCCAGTATAGGGGCAGAATCCGATTACTATGGCTACACCTTC.

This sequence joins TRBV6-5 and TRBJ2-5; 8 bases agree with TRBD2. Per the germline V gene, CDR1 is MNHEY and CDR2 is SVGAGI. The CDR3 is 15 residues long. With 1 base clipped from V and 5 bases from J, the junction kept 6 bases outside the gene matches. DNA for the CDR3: TGTGCCAGCAGTTACTTCTTCGGGGGGGGCGAGACCCAGTACTTC. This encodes CASSYFFGGGETQYF.

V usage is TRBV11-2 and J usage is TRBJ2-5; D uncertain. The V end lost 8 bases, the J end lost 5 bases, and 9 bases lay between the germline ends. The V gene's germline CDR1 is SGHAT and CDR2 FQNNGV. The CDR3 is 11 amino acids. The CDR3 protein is CASGGVETQYF. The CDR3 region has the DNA TGTGCCAGCGGTGGCGTTGAGACCCAGTACTTC.

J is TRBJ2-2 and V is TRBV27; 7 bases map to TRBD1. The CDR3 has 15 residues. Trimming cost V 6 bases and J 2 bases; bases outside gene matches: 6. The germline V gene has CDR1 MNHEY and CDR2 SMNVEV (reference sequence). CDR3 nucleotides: TGTGCCAGCAGGACCGGGACAGTTAACACCGGGGAGCTGTTTTTT. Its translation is CASRTGTVNTGELFF.

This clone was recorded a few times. CDR3 loop: CSVEAGGDTEAFF. CDR3 DNA: TGCAGCGTTGAAGCAGGGGGGGACACTGAAGCTTTCTTT. V usage is TRBV29-1 and J usage is TRBJ1-1; the match to TRBD1 covers 7 bases. The CDR3 covers 13 residues. V trimming: 1 base; J trimming: 3 bases; junction bases outside the gene matches: 2. Germline V gene sequence: CDR1 SQVTM, CDR2 ANQGSEA. The variable domain in full, with the rest retrieved from reference TRBV29-1 and TRBJ1-1, is SAVISQKPSRDICQRGTSLTIQCQVDSQVTMMFWYRQQPGQSLTLIATANQGSEATYESGFVIDKFPISRPNLTFSTLTVSNMSPEDSSIYLCSVEAGGDTEAFFGQGTRLTVV.

The DNA of the CDR3 is TGTGCCAGCAGCCGGCTATCGGTGATCTCTGGAAACACCATATATTTT. It is translated as CASSRLSVISGNTIYF. The genes are TRBV3-1 (or the pseudogene TRBV3-2) and TRBJ1-3; D remains ambiguous. The germline V and J ends were trimmed by 4 bases and 0 bases, with 13 bases remaining between them. This CDR3 region has 16 residues. The germline V gene has CDR1 LGHDT and CDR2 YNNKEL (reference sequence).

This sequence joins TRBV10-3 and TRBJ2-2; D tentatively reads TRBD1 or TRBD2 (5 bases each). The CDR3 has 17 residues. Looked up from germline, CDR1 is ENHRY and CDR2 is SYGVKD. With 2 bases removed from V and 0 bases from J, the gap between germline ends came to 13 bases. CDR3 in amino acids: CAISEPLGAANTGELFF. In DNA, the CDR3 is TGTGCCATCAGTGAGCCCCTCGGGGCGGCGAACACCGGGGAGCTGTTTTTT.

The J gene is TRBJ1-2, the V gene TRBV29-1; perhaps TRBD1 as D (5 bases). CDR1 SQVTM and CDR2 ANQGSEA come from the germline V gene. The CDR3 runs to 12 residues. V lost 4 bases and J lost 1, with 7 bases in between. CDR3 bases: TGCAGCGTTGGCAGGGTTAACTATGGCTACACCTTC. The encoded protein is CSVGRVNYGYTF. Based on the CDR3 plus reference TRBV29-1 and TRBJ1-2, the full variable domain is SAVISQKPSRDICQRGTSLTIQCQVDSQVTMMFWYRQQPGQSLTLIATANQGSEATYESGFVIDKFPISRPNLTFSTLTVSNMSPEDSSIYLCSVGRVNYGYTFGSGTRLTVV.

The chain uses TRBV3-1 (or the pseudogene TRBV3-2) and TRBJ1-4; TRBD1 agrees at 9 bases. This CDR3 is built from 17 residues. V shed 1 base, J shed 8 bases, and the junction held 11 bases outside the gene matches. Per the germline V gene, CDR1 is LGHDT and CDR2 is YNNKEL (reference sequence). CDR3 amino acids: CASSQGAPGQGGEKLFF. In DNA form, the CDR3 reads TGTGCCAGCAGCCAAGGAGCTCCGGGACAGGGAGGCGAAAAACTGTTTTTT.

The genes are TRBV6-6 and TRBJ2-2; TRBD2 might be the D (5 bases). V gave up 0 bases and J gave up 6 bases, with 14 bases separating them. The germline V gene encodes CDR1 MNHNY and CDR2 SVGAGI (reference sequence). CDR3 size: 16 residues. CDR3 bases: TGTGCCAGCAGTTACTCAAAGGGCGGGCGACCCGGGGAGCTGTTTTTT. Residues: CASSYSKGGRPGELFF.